Listed here are 21 T cell receptor beta chains from one sample, sequenced in a study of cytomegalovirus exposure and HLA in healthy donors. The PCR employed 60 Vbeta primers together with 13 Jbeta primers. Sequenced by immunoSEQ multiplex PCR; TCRdb stores in-frame clones only, minus some. The sample shows around 160,000 clones, approximately 67% of them seen only once. Sequenced sample: PBMCs. The receptor set was obtained from a woman younger than 30 in good health and CMV-seropositive.

The chain employs TRBV30 and TRBJ2-3, with unresolved D. The germline V and J ends were trimmed by 5 bases and 4 bases, with 13 bases remaining between them. CDR1 is GTSNPN and CDR2 is SVGIG in the germline V gene (reference sequence). CDR3 size: 13 residues. The DNA of the CDR3 is TGTGCCTGGCGCCTTCGAACACCAGATACGCAGTATTTT. This translates into CAWRLRTPDTQYF.

This rearrangement joins TRBV27 to TRBJ2-1; D is perhaps TRBD1 (5 bases). The CDR3 loop spans 13 amino acids. In germline, CDR1 is MNHEY, CDR2 SMNVEV (reference sequence). The V gene lost 4 bases and the J gene lost 11 bases, with 15 bases spanning the gap. CDR3 residues: CASSYVPREQQFF. The CDR3 region has the DNA TGTGCCAGCAGTTACGTCCCCAGGGAACAGCAGTTCTTC.

The V call is TRBV7-9, the J call TRBJ2-7; 8 nucleotides align to TRBD1. The CDR3 runs to 16 residues. V trimming: 3 bases; J trimming: 3 bases; junction bases outside the gene matches: 10. CDR1 and CDR2 (germline): SEHNR, FQNEAQ (reference sequence). CDR3 coding DNA: TGTGCCAGCAGCTTCTCTGGTGGGGACAGGCGCTACGAGCAGTACTTC. Residues: CASSFSGGDRRYEQYF.

This clone has more than one count but fewer than ten. The chain links TRBV4-1 to TRBJ2-7; a weak D match, TRBD1 (5 bases). CDR1 and CDR2 (germline): MGHRA, YSYEKL. V shed 0 bases and J shed 10 bases, with 10 bases lying between them. This CDR3 spans 12 amino acids. CDR3 sequence reads: CASSQDRATQYV. CDR3 nucleotide sequence: TGCGCCAGCAGCCAAGACAGGGCTACTCAGTACGTC.

This chain uses TRBV7-9 with TRBJ1-2, with D possibly being TRBD1 (5 bases). The CDR3 runs 13 residues. Per germline, CDR1 SEHNR and CDR2 FQNEAQ (reference sequence). Trimming cost V 0 bases and J 6 bases, with 8 bases left between them. This chain's CDR3 is CASSLAPRDGYTF. The CDR3 nucleotides are TGTGCCAGCAGCTTAGCGCCCAGGGATGGCTACACCTTC. The entire variable domain, with the rest obtained from reference TRBV7-9 and TRBJ1-2, is as follows: DTGVSQNPRHKITKRGQNVTFRCDPISEHNRLYWYRQTLGQGPEFLTYFQNEAQLEKSRLLSDRFSAERPKGSFSTLEIQRTEQGDSAMYLCASSLAPRDGYTFGSGTRLTVV.

This clone was observed once. The CDR3 reads CASSLQTGSRYEQYF. CDR3 coding DNA: TGCGCCAGCAGCCTCCAGACAGGGAGCCGCTACGAGCAGTACTTC. V and J are TRBV4-1 and TRBJ2-5; 7 bases line up with TRBD1. The DNA end lines up better with TRBJ2-7; the J call may be wrong. This CDR3 has 15 amino acids. Germline loops: CDR1 MGHRA, CDR2 YSYEKL.

The chain is built from TRBV28 and TRBJ1-1; D is ambiguous. V lost 3 bases to trimming and J lost 0 bases, with 8 bases between them. Germline CDR1 and CDR2: MDHEN and SYDVKM. The CDR3 runs to 14 residues. The CDR3 DNA sequence: TGTGCCAGCAGTTTGTCGACACTGAACACTGAAGCTTTCTTT. It translates to CASSLSTLNTEAFF.

The rearrangement joins TRBV5-1 to TRBJ2-7, with D possibly TRBD2 on 6 matching bases. Germline V CDR1 and CDR2: SGHRS, YFSETQ. The V end was cut by 4 bases, the J end by 0 bases, with 14 bases between. CDR3 size: 15 residues. The CDR3: CASSPSGTRSYEQYF. The CDR3 DNA reads TGCGCCAGCAGCCCCTCCGGGACTCGCTCCTACGAGCAGTACTTC.

CDR3 protein: CASKAPGAYTEAFF. DNA of the CDR3: TGCGCCAGCAAGGCCCCAGGGGCTTACACTGAAGCTTTCTTT. The chain carries TRBV4-1 and TRBJ1-1; TRBD1 is a possible D gene (6 bases). The germline V gene has CDR1 MGHRA and CDR2 YSYEKL. There are 14 residues in the CDR3. V lost 7 bases to trimming and J lost 3 bases, with 15 bases between them.

The CDR3 here is CASYQQGSGSYEQYF. CDR3 nucleotide sequence: TGTGCCAGCTATCAACAGGGCAGTGGATCCTACGAGCAGTACTTC. The gene calls are TRBV28 and TRBJ2-7; tentative D call: TRBD1 (6 bases). The germline gives CDR1 MDHEN, CDR2 SYDVKM. V lost 8 bases and J lost 1, with 18 bases in between. This CDR3 is built from 15 residues. Together with reference TRBV28 and TRBJ2-7, the CDR3 gives the full variable domain: DVKVTQSSRYLVKRTGEKVFLECVQDMDHENMFWYRQDPGLGLRLIYFSYDVKMKEKGDIPEGYSVSREKKERFSLILESASTNQTSMYLCASYQQGSGSYEQYFGPGTRLTVT.

V gene TRBV28 combines with J gene TRBJ2-7; 7 nucleotides line up with TRBD1. CDR1 MDHEN and CDR2 SYDVKM come from the germline V gene. Losses at the gene ends were 4 bases for V and 4 bases for J; bases not matched to a gene: 10. The CDR3 has 15 residues. The CDR3 protein is CASSSPPGRGYEQYF. The CDR3 DNA sequence: TGTGCCAGCAGTTCCCCCCCGGGCAGGGGGTACGAGCAGTACTTC.

The chain has TRBV27 and TRBJ2-1; 7 bases align to TRBD2. CDR3 length: 14 amino acids. Germline trimming cut 8 bases from V and 6 bases from J; bases unmatched to any gene: 10. CDR1 MNHEY and CDR2 SMNVEV come from the germline V gene (reference sequence). The CDR3 coding sequence is TGTGCCAGCTGGGAGGGGTTAGGCTCCAATGAGCAGTTCTTC. It encodes CASWEGLGSNEQFF.

The V call is TRBV4-3, the J call TRBJ2-1; no reliable D call. Looked up from germline, CDR1 is LGHNA and CDR2 is YSLEER. The CDR3 spans 9 residues. V was pared by 0 bases and J by 14 bases, with 2 bases between. The CDR3, as DNA: TGCGCCAGCAGCCAAGATAAGTTCTTC. As protein: CASSQDKFF.

The J gene is TRBJ2-7, the V gene TRBV9; TRBD2 matches 9 bases. The CDR3 is 16 amino acids. After removal of 0 bases from V and 2 bases from J, the junction contained 6 bases not matched to a gene. Germline CDR1 is SGDLS and CDR2 is YYNGEE. The CDR3 DNA is TGTGCCAGCAGCGTAGGGGCTAGCGGGATTGCCTACGAGCAGTACTTC. This translates into CASSVGASGIAYEQYF.

The J gene is TRBJ1-6, the V gene TRBV6-4; a possible D gene is TRBD1 (5 bases). V was shortened by 0 bases and J by 0 bases, with 15 bases between the two germline ends. This CDR3 contains 19 residues. Per germline, CDR1 MRHNA and CDR2 SNTAGT. Here the CDR3 DNA reads TGTGCCAGCAGTGACTCAAGTCCCCGGGGGAGCTCCTATAATTCACCCCTCCACTTT. Its protein product is CASSDSSPRGSSYNSPLHF.

The rearrangement links TRBV5-1 to TRBJ2-5, with 13 bases that match TRBD2. The ends lost 0 bases at V and 0 bases at J; junction bases unmatched: 2. The CDR3 consists of 17 residues. Per germline, CDR1 SGHRS and CDR2 YFSETQ. The CDR3 sequence: CASSLGLAGGHQETQYF. The CDR3 DNA follows: TGCGCCAGCAGCTTGGGACTAGCGGGAGGTCACCAAGAGACCCAGTACTTC. The complete variable domain, with remaining parts taken from reference TRBV5-1 and TRBJ2-5, reads KAGVTQTPRYLIKTRGQQVTLSCSPISGHRSVSWYQQTPGQGLQFLFEYFSETQRNKGNFPGRFSGRQFSNSRSEMNVSTLELGDSALYLCASSLGLAGGHQETQYFGPGTRLLVL.

This rearrangement joins TRBV2 to TRBJ2-7; 7 bases map to TRBD2. The CDR3 is 14 residues long. After removal of 4 bases from V and 2 bases from J, the junction contained 5 bases not matched to a gene. Per germline, CDR1 SNHLY and CDR2 FYNNEI. CDR3 bases: TGTGCCAGCAGTGCGGCTAGCGGCACCTACGAGCAGTACTTC. Translation gives CASSAASGTYEQYF.

The genes are TRBV28 and TRBJ2-7, with TRBD2 matching over 8 bases. J lost 2 bases, V lost 1 base, and 13 bases had no gene match. The CDR3 spans 18 residues. Germline CDR1 reads MDHEN; CDR2 reads SYDVKM. The CDR3 spells CASSLFLGRVGKTYEQYF. The CDR3 DNA sequence: TGTGCCAGCAGTTTATTTCTCGGGAGGGTGGGTAAAACCTACGAGCAGTACTTC. Looking up the rest from reference TRBV28 and TRBJ2-7 gives the full variable domain: DVKVTQSSRYLVKRTGEKVFLECVQDMDHENMFWYRQDPGLGLRLIYFSYDVKMKEKGDIPEGYSVSREKKERFSLILESASTNQTSMYLCASSLFLGRVGKTYEQYFGPGTRLTVT.

This chain joins TRBV30 and TRBJ1-1, with D hard to call. Germline V lookup: CDR1 GTSNPN, CDR2 SVGIG (reference sequence). Trimming took off 3 bases at V and 2 bases at J, with 10 bases between the two ends. The CDR3 runs to 13 residues. As DNA, the CDR3 is TGTGCCTGGAGATCCCAAATTAACACTGAAGCTTTCTTT. This gives the protein CAWRSQINTEAFF.

CDR3 amino acids: CATGPTGTGNTGELFF. CDR3 DNA: TGTGCCACCGGGCCAACCGGGACAGGGAATACCGGGGAGCTGTTTTTT. The chain couples TRBV15 to TRBJ2-2, with 9 positions matching TRBD1. Germline V gene sequence: CDR1 LNHNV, CDR2 YYDKDF (reference sequence). Trimming at V came to 8 bases and at J to 5 bases, leaving 12 bases not matched to a gene. The length of the CDR3 is 16 residues.

Concerning this clone itself: Mismatch with germline at one junction end may stem from a read error. V usage is TRBV6-1 and J usage is TRBJ1-1; 7 nucleotides agree with TRBD1. Germline CDR1 MNHNS, CDR2 SASEGT. CDR3 length: 15 residues. The CDR3, as DNA: TGTGTCAGCAGTGTGACAGGGACCGCGAACACTGAAGCTTTCTTT. It yields the protein CVSSVTGTANTEAFF.